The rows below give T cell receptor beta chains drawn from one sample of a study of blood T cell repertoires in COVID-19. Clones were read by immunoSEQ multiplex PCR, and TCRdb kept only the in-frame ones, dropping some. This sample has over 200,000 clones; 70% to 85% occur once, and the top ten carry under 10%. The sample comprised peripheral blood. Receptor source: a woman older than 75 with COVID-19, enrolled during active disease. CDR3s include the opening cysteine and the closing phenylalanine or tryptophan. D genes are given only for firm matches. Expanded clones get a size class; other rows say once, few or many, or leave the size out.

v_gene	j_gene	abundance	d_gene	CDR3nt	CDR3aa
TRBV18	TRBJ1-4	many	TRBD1	TGTGCCAGCTCATTCGGGACAGGGCCTGAAAAACTGTTTTTT	CASSFGTGPEKLFF
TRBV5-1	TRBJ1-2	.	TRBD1	TGCGCCAGCAGCCTGAGCTCGCGCCGGACAGGAGTGGTGTATGGCTACACCTTC	CASSLSSRRTGVVYGYTF
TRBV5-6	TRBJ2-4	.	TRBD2	TGTGCCAGCAGCTCTGCTAAAGGCGCGGGAGGGCGGGATAGAAACATTCAGTACTTC	CASSSAKGAGGRDRNIQYF
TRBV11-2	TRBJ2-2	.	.	TGTGCCAGCTTGGGAGACTCTCACCTCACCGGGGAGCTGTTTTTT	CASLGDSHLTGELFF
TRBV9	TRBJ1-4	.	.	TGTGCCAGCAGCGTAGGGTGGGGGGCAACTAATGAAAAACTGTTTTTT	CASSVGWGATNEKLFF
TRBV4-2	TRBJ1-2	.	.	TGTGCCAGCAGCCCCGGGGGGACACGTAACTATGGCTACACCTTC	CASSPGGTRNYGYTF
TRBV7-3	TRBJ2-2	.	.	TGTGCCAGCAGCTTAGTAGAGACCGGGGAGCTGTTTTTT	CASSLVETGELFF
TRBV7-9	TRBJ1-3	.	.	TGTGCCAGCAGCAGACCAGGCCCTGGAAACACCATATATTTT	CASSRPGPGNTIYF
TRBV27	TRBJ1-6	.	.	TGTGCCAGCAGTTTAGACCTAGCGCAGTCACCCCTCCACTTT	CASSLDLAQSPLHF
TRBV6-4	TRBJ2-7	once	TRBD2	TGTGCCAGCAGTGTAACTAGCGGGGGCCCAGGTGGCGAGCAGTACTTC	CASSVTSGGPGGEQYF
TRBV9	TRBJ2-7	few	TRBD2	TGTGCCAGCAGCGTAGCGACTAGCGGATACGAGCAGTACTTC	CASSVATSGYEQYF
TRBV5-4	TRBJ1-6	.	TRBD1	TGTGCCAGCAGCCCGACAGGGGGGTGGTCACCCCTCCACTTT	CASSPTGGWSPLHF
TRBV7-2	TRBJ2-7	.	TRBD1	TGTGCCAGCAGCACGCGACAGGGCTGGGAGCAGTACTTC	CASSTRQGWEQYF